This is a list of T cell receptor beta chains from one sample in a study of cytomegalovirus exposure and HLA in healthy donors. TCRdb's table, derived via immunoSEQ multiplex PCR, lists solely in-frame clones and lacks some. The sample has about 170,000 clones, roughly 80% seen once. Sequenced input: PBMCs. These receptors were obtained from a girl between 10 and 17 years old in good health and CMV-seropositive. CDR3s include the opening cysteine and the closing phenylalanine or tryptophan. The D gene is left open where the match is weak. Not all rows give a size; the values are once, few, many and, for expanded clones, a class.

TRBJ1-1,.,TRBV2,.,CASSEAGGNTEAFF,TGTGCCAGCAGTGAAGCAGGAGGGAACACTGAAGCTTTCTTT
TRBJ2-5,.,TRBV4-2,few,CASSQVWTSPGETQYF,TGTGCCAGCAGCCAAGTCTGGACTTCGCCGGGGGAGACCCAGTACTTC
TRBJ1-1,.,TRBV28,few,CASRVQGNTEAFF,TGTGCCAGCAGAGTACAGGGAAACACTGAAGCTTTCTTT
TRBJ2-7,.,TRBV5-1,few,CASRRGGELEQYF,TGCGCCAGCAGAAGAGGGGGAGAGCTCGAGCAGTACTTC
TRBJ1-5,.,TRBV2,.,CASSAGHDNQPQHF,TGTGCCAGCAGTGCAGGACACGACAATCAGCCCCAGCATTTT
TRBJ2-2,.,TRBV28,.,CASSLSFGLSTGELFF,TGTGCCAGCAGTTTATCTTTCGGACTTTCCACCGGGGAGCTGTTTTTT
TRBJ2-5,.,TRBV7-6,.,CASSFVQGRLGTQYF,TGTGCCAGCAGCTTTGTTCAGGGGCGGTTGGGGACCCAGTACTTC
TRBJ1-5,.,TRBV28,.,CASSLITGRNQPQHF,TGTGCCAGCAGTTTAATTACAGGGAGAAATCAGCCCCAGCATTTT
TRBJ2-2,.,TRBV29-1,once,CSVGKGGAGELFF,TGCAGCGTCGGCAAAGGGGGGGCCGGGGAGCTGTTTTTT
TRBJ2-5,.,TRBV7-2,.,CASSLDAGPEQTQYF,TGTGCCAGCAGCTTAGACGCGGGACCCGAGCAGACCCAGTACTTC
TRBJ2-5,.,TRBV7-9,.,CASSPKTATHQETQYF,TGTGCCAGCAGTCCAAAAACAGCCACTCACCAAGAGACCCAGTACTTC
TRBJ2-7,TRBD2,TRBV5-1,few,CASSLHTSGSYEQYF,TGCGCCAGCAGCTTGCACACTAGCGGGTCCTACGAGCAGTACTTC
TRBJ1-1,.,TRBV11-1,.,CASSSGLMNTEAFF,TGTGCCAGCAGTTCTGGACTCATGAACACTGAAGCTTTCTTT
TRBJ1-5,.,TRBV28,.,CASSGLNNQPQHF,TGTGCCAGCAGTGGACTGAACAATCAGCCCCAGCATTTT
TRBJ2-5,TRBD1,TRBV7-3,.,CASSSARDSLDRHF,TGTGCCAGCAGCTCTGCCCGGGACAGCCTTGACCGGCACTTC
TRBJ1-4,.,TRBV11-3,.,CASSLGPPSGEKLFF,TGTGCCAGCAGCTTAGGGCCTCCCTCCGGGGAAAAACTGTTTTTT
TRBJ2-7,.,TRBV15,few,CATSRDVRDNYEQYF,TGTGCCACCAGCAGAGATGTCCGGGACAACTACGAGCAGTACTTC
TRBJ2-1,TRBD2,TRBV5-1,.,CASSSWTRNEQFF,TGCGCCAGCAGCTCCTGGACTAGAAATGAGCAGTTCTTC
TRBJ2-3,TRBD2,TRBV7-3,once,CASSSSGGEDTQYF,TGTGCCAGCAGCTCCAGCGGGGGAGAAGATACGCAGTATTTT
TRBJ2-1,.,TRBV10-3,.,CATKGGVGSYNEQFF,TGTGCCACCAAGGGGGGGGTCGGTTCCTACAATGAGCAGTTCTTC
TRBJ2-1,TRBD2,TRBV27,.,CASSSLTSGRNNEQFF,TGTGCCAGCAGTTCCTTGACTAGCGGGAGAAATAATGAGCAGTTCTTC
TRBJ2-2,.,TRBV5-1,.,CASSGDIANTGELFF,TGCGCCAGCAGCGGGGACATCGCGAACACCGGGGAGCTGTTTTTT
TRBJ1-1,.,TRBV30,.,CAWSVILNTEAFF,TGTGCCTGGAGCGTCATACTCAACACTGAAGCTTTCTTT
TRBJ2-5,TRBD2,TRBV9,.,CASSHRRGGGPGETQYF,TGTGCCAGCAGCCATAGGAGGGGCGGGGGGCCCGGAGAGACCCAGTACTTC
TRBJ1-1,.,TRBV9,.,CASSVNREEAFF,TGTGCCAGCAGCGTTAACAGGGAGGAAGCTTTCTTT
TRBJ1-1,.,TRBV29-1,once,CSVDHWRVNTEAFF,TGCAGCGTTGACCATTGGCGGGTGAACACTGAAGCTTTCTTT
TRBJ1-1,TRBD1,TRBV2,.,CASSEETGWDTEAFF,TGTGCCAGCAGTGAAGAGACAGGGTGGGACACTGAAGCTTTCTTT
TRBJ2-3,TRBD2,TRBV4-3,.,CASSQALASGEADTQYF,TGCGCCAGCAGCCAAGCCCTCGCTAGCGGGGAGGCCGATACGCAGTATTTT
TRBJ1-2,TRBD1,TRBV18,.,CASSPSPGTGDYGYTF,TGTGCCAGCTCACCCAGCCCCGGGACAGGGGACTATGGCTACACCTTC
TRBJ1-1,TRBD1,TRBV6-1,.,CASSPGQGARTEAFF,TGTGCCAGCAGTCCCGGACAGGGGGCTAGGACTGAAGCTTTCTTT
TRBJ2-6,.,TRBV5-1,.,CASSPGHPKSSGANVLTF,TGCGCCAGCAGCCCGGGACATCCGAAAAGCTCTGGGGCCAACGTCCTGACTTTC
TRBJ1-4,TRBD1,TRBV11-2,few,CASSRQGANEKLFF,TGTGCCAGCAGCAGACAGGGGGCTAATGAAAAACTGTTTTTT
TRBJ2-2,.,TRBV29-1,once,CSVVAPVGELFF,TGCAGCGTTGTAGCCCCGGTCGGGGAGCTGTTTTTT
TRBJ2-2,.,TRBV12-5,once,CASGLDSTGELFF,TGTGCTAGTGGTTTGGACAGTACCGGGGAGCTGTTTTTT
TRBJ1-1,.,TRBV10-3,.,CAISDRGAEAFF,TGTGCCATCAGTGACAGGGGAGCCGAAGCTTTCTTT
TRBJ1-4,TRBD1,TRBV27,once,CASSPPGQLNEKLFF,TGTGCCAGCAGCCCTCCGGGACAGCTAAATGAAAAACTGTTTTTT
TRBJ2-5,.,TRBV2,few,CASTRDLAETQYF,TGTGCCAGCACGAGGGACCTAGCGGAGACCCAGTACTTC
TRBJ2-3,.,TRBV7-9,.,CASSLVAGNRDTQYF,TGTGCCAGCAGCTTAGTGGCAGGGAATCGCGATACGCAGTATTTT
TRBJ2-5,.,TRBV28,.,CASSLSLGAFETQYF,TGTGCCAGCAGTTTGAGTCTAGGGGCTTTTGAGACCCAGTACTTC
TRBJ1-1,.,TRBV10-3,.,CAIVRQGSPDNEAFF,TGTGCCATCGTGAGGCAGGGATCTCCGGATAATGAAGCTTTCTTT
TRBJ1-1,.,TRBV18,.,CASSPGQMNTEAFF,TGTGCCAGCTCACCAGGTCAGATGAACACTGAAGCTTTCTTT
TRBJ2-7,.,TRBV7-9,.,CASSLTGPVAGEQYF,TGTGCCAGCAGCCTTACGGGTCCGGTGGCGGGGGAGCAGTACTTC
TRBJ2-2,.,TRBV5-1,.,CASSPRAVNTGELFF,TGCGCCAGCAGCCCCAGGGCCGTGAACACCGGGGAGCTGTTTTTT
TRBJ1-1,TRBD1,TRBV19,.,CASSGQGRNTEAFF,TGTGCCAGTAGTGGACAGGGGAGGAACACTGAAGCTTTCTTT
TRBJ1-2,.,TRBV4-3,.,CASSHPWRAGGYTF,TGCGCCAGCAGCCACCCTTGGAGGGCTGGGGGCTACACCTTC
TRBJ2-3,.,TRBV5-1,.,CASSLSRSANTQYF,TGCGCCAGCAGCCTTAGTAGATCCGCGAATACGCAGTATTTT
TRBJ1-3,.,TRBV7-8,.,CASSLNRVSGNTIYF,TGTGCCAGCAGCTTAAACAGGGTTTCTGGAAACACCATATATTTT
TRBJ1-1,TRBD1,TRBV6-1,.,CASSELAKGQGFEAFF,TGTGCCAGCAGTGAATTGGCTAAGGGACAGGGATTTGAAGCTTTCTTT
TRBJ2-3,TRBD2,TRBV6-4,.,CASSALAGDTTDTQYF,TGTGCCAGCAGTGCACTAGCGGGGGATACAACAGATACGCAGTATTTT
TRBJ1-6,.,TRBV2,.,CASSENSPLHF,TGTGCCAGCAGCGAGAATTCACCCCTCCACTTT
TRBJ1-3,TRBD1,TRBV7-9,.,CSSRGAGVDGNTIYF,TGTTCCAGCAGGGGGGCAGGGGTTGACGGAAACACCATATATTTT
TRBJ2-7,TRBD2,TRBV28,.,CASSFSGGSQYEQYF,TGTGCCAGCAGTTTCAGCGGGGGCTCCCAGTACGAGCAGTACTTC
TRBJ2-5,TRBD2,TRBV18,.,CASSPSGSLGETQYF,TGTGCCAGCTCACCGAGCGGGAGTTTAGGAGAGACCCAGTACTTC